This TCR beta chain derives from a study of CD8 T cells in ankylosing spondylitis. Study-wide results and caveats: Reactive arthritis synovial fluid and blood previously showed some of these motif variants. It appeared that ankylosing spondylitis blood was characterized by a TCR beta motif of several highly homologous variants. From matched ankylosing spondylitis synovial fluid, disease-linked clones were reportedly recovered at significantly enriched levels.

Using its own MiXCR run on the 5' RACE reads, TCRdb lists one record per CDR3 protein. Of about 510,000 distinct CDR3 sequences in the sample, over 4% were seen once. This clonotype was recorded at least ten times. Its cognate antigen is unknown. The CDR3 has 16 residues. The trim removed 4 bases at V and 4 bases at J, leaving 9 bases unmatched. Germline values: CDR1 SGHDT, CDR2 YYEEEE. Sequenced: blood, either unsorted or a sorted T cell fraction (not recorded which). The chain combines TRBV5-6 with TRBJ2-1; 9 nucleotides align to TRBD1. The sequence was collected from a male donor with ankylosing spondylitis. CDR3 bases: TGTGCCAGCAGCGCCAAACAGGGGGCCCTTTACAATGAGCAGTTCTTC. The encoded protein is CASSAKQGALYNEQFF.